This is a list of T cell receptor beta chains from one sample in a study of blood T cell repertoires in COVID-19. Sequencing used immunoSEQ multiplex PCR; TCRdb keeps in-frame clones, though not all of them. This table holds approximately 97,000 clones, 84% found once. The sequenced sample consisted of peripheral blood. These receptors were collected from a man aged 35 to 55 with active or convalescent COVID-19. Both conserved end residues are part of each CDR3. D genes are given only for firm matches. Size is stated for part of the rows, as once, few or many counts, or as a class when the clone is expanded.

TRBV7-2,15,.,TRBD1,TRBJ1-1,TGTGCCAGCAGGTTCGGGACAGCAGGGAACACTGAAGCTTTCTTT,CASRFGTAGNTEAFF
TRBV5-1,15,.,TRBD1,TRBJ2-5,TGCGCCAGCAGCTTGGGGGACAGTTATAAAGAGACCCAGTACTTC,CASSLGDSYKETQYF
TRBV5-1,15,.,.,TRBJ1-6,TGCGCCAGCAGCTTGGTGGCAGGGATTAATTCACCCCTCCACTTT,CASSLVAGINSPLHF
TRBV28,16,once,TRBD2,TRBJ2-1,TGTGCCAGCAGTTCCCCGGGGGGGGTTGCAAGGGATGAGCAGTTCTTC,CASSSPGGVARDEQFF
TRBV27,16,.,TRBD1,TRBJ1-2,TGTGCCAGCAGCCGCAGACAGGGGGGGCCCGGGTATGGCTACACCTTC,CASSRRQGGPGYGYTF
TRBV5-1,14,.,.,TRBJ1-2,TGCGCCAGCAGCCCTGACAGCCCTAACTATGGCTACACCTTC,CASSPDSPNYGYTF
TRBV25-1,15,once,TRBD2,TRBJ2-1,TGTGCCAGCAGTGTTATAGCGGGGGGGCCAGCTGAGCAGTTCTTC,CASSVIAGGPAEQFF
TRBV9,14,few,.,TRBJ2-5,TGTGCCAGCAGCCCTTCGACTAGCCAAGAGACCCAGTACTTC,CASSPSTSQETQYF
TRBV6-5,14,few,.,TRBJ2-2,TGTGCCAGCCGGTTACAGGGGAACACCGGGGAGCTGTTTTTT,CASRLQGNTGELFF
TRBV3-1/TRBV3-2,14,.,TRBD1,TRBJ1-2,TGTGCCAGCAGCCAACCGGGACAGGGAGTTGGCTACACCTTC,CASSQPGQGVGYTF
TRBV10-3,16,.,TRBD1,TRBJ1-1,TGTGCCATCAGTGAGTCCGGCGGACAGGGGTTCACTGAAGCTTTCTTT,CAISESGGQGFTEAFF
TRBV2,16,.,TRBD2,TRBJ2-4,TGTGCCAGCACCAGGAGGACTAGCGGGGGGGCGGACATTCAGTACTTC,CASTRRTSGGADIQYF
TRBV12-3/TRBV12-4,13,.,.,TRBJ1-3,TGTGCCAGCCTTAGACAGTGGGAAACTGGCGTATATTTT,CASLRQWETGVYF
TRBV12-3/TRBV12-4,12,few,TRBD1,TRBJ1-1,TGTGCCAGCAGCCCAGGGGGCACTGAAGCTTTCTTT,CASSPGGTEAFF
TRBV7-8,16,.,.,TRBJ2-7,TGTGCCAGCAGCTCCCTTTCAGGGTCCCTTTTCTACGAGCAGTACTTC,CASSSLSGSLFYEQYF
TRBV2,14,.,.,TRBJ2-3,TGTGCCAGCAGTGTAGTAGCGGGCACAGATACGCAGTATTTT,CASSVVAGTDTQYF
TRBV14,16,.,TRBD1,TRBJ2-2,TGTGCCAGCAGCAGTCTCAGGACAGGAAGGACCGGGGAGCTGTTTTTT,CASSSLRTGRTGELFF
TRBV9,15,.,TRBD1,TRBJ2-2,TGTGCCAGCAGCGCCGGACAGGGAACCACCGGGGAGCTGTTTTTT,CASSAGQGTTGELFF
TRBV27,13,.,TRBD2,TRBJ2-7,TGTGCCAGCCGCCCCGGGGGGTCCTACGAGCAGTACTTC,CASRPGGSYEQYF
TRBV7-9,14,.,.,TRBJ1-1,TGTGCCAGCAGCTTATGGACCACGGACTCTGAAGCTTTCTTT,CASSLWTTDSEAFF
TRBV9,14,.,.,TRBJ2-1,TGTGCCAGCAGTGCCCGAGGAGCCGACAATGAGCAGTTCTTC,CASSARGADNEQFF
TRBV6-2/TRBV6-3,14,.,TRBD1,TRBJ2-7,TGTGCCAGCAGTCTCCGACAGGGGGGCATCGAGCAGTACTTC,CASSLRQGGIEQYF
TRBV7-8,15,.,.,TRBJ2-6,TGTGCCAGCAGCTTAGTTCGCTCTGGGGCCAACGTCCTGACTTTC,CASSLVRSGANVLTF
TRBV29-1,17,.,.,TRBJ2-2,TGCAGCGTTCTATGGCCCCTGGGGGGAACCGAGGCCGGGGAGCTGTTTTTT,CSVLWPLGGTEAGELFF
TRBV4-1,12,once,.,TRBJ1-1,TGCGCCAGCAGCCAAGACCGCGTAGAAGCTTTCTTT,CASSQDRVEAFF
TRBV7-9,14,.,.,TRBJ2-1,TGTGCCAGCAGCTTTAGGGGGTTGGGCAATGAGCAGTTCTTC,CASSFRGLGNEQFF
TRBV18,16,.,TRBD1,TRBJ1-2,TGTGCCAGCTCACCTGATCAAGTCACAGGGGGATTTGGCTACACCTTC,CASSPDQVTGGFGYTF
TRBV30,14,.,TRBD2,TRBJ2-7,TGTGCCTGGGCAGCGGGGGGGGGCACCTACGAGCAGTACTTC,CAWAAGGGTYEQYF
TRBV19,15,.,.,TRBJ1-3,TGTGCCAGTAGTCCCCCCCATTTTCCTGGAAACACCATATATTTT,CASSPPHFPGNTIYF
TRBV18,13,.,.,TRBJ2-7,TGTGCCAGCTCACCTGGGGCGAGCAACGAGCAGTACTTC,CASSPGASNEQYF
TRBV10-2,13,.,TRBD2,TRBJ2-5,TGCGCCAGCAGCTCTAGCGGTCCCGGGGCCCAGTACTTC,CASSSSGPGAQYF
TRBV15,15,.,TRBD2,TRBJ2-5,TGTGCCACCAGCAGAGCCGCGGGGGGCCAAGAGACCCAGTACTTC,CATSRAAGGQETQYF
TRBV5-8,14,.,TRBD1,TRBJ1-1,TGTGCCAGCAGGACCTGGACAGGGAACACTGAAGCTTTCTTT,CASRTWTGNTEAFF
TRBV7-3,15,.,TRBD2,TRBJ2-1,TGTGCCAGCAGCCGGACTAGCGGGGTTGCCAATGAGCAGTTCTTC,CASSRTSGVANEQFF